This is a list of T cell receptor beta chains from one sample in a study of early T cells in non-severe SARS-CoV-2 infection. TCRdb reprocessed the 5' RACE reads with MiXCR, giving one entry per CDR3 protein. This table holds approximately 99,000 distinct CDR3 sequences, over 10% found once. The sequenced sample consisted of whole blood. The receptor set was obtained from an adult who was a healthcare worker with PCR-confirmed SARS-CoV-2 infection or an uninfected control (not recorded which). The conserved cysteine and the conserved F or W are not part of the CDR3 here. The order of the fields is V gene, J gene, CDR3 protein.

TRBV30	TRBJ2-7	AWSPGASLNEQY
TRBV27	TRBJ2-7	ASSFGGQGVYEQY
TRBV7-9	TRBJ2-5	ASSLSPRLAEETQY
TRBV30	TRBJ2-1	AWSTGTDSYNEQF
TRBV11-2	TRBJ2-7	ASSLGRRQGAMDEQY
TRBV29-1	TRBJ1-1	SVTSTGEEKAF
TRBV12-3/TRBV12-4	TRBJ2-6	ASSSQSSGANVLT
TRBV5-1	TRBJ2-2	ASSEGGGTGELF
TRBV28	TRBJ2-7	ASSLTREQY
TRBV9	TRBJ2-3	ASSGGNTDTQY
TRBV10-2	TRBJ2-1	ASSEIAGTRGMDEQF
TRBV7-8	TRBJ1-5	ASSLQGRDNQPQH
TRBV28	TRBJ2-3	ASTATDTQY
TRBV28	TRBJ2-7	ASSLCIGGDPYEQY
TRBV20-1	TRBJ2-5	SAREGASGETQY
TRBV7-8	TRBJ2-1	ASSLGGVRGGSYNEQF
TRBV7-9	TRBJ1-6	ASSLQMYSPLH
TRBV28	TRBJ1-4	ASSVVTGNEKLF
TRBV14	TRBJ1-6	ASSQQRWSGRTHSPLH
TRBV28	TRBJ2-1	ASSSPRVGGAIFNEQF
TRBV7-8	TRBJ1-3	ASRELSSGNTIY
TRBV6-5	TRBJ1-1	ASSLRSIGPSHTEAF
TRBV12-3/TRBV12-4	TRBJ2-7	ASRMGRSYEQY
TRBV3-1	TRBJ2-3	ASSQDYRKGARGTQY
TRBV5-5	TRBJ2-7	ASSLSSTQASYEQY
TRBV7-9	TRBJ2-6	ASSFLEGAAGANVLT
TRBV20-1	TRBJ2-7	SALTGGAHEQY
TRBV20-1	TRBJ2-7	SADGGQALYEQY
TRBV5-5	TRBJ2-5	ASSPRPRDREETQY
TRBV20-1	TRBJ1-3	SATTGRDTIY
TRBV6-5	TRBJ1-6	ASSLGRLNSPLH
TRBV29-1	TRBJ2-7	SVEPVSPFSYEQY
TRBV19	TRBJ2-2	ASSIGTGVTGELF
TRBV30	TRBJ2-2	AWSVHVGQFGELF
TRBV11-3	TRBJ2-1	ASSLLSGRYNEQF
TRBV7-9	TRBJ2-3	ASSGGQGLANTQY
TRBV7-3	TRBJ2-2	ASSLSGVTSTGELF
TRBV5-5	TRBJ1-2	ASSLGTANYGYGYT
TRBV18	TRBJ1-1	ASSPLEMSGGLNTEAF
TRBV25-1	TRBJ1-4	ASSEPGPNEKLF
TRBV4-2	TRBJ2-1	ASSQDRTSGGARNEQF
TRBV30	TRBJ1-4	AWSSRDTNEKLF
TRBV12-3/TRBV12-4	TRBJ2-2	ASTTGIGELF
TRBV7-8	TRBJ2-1	ASSRGDYNEQF
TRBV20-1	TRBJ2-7	SARDRRAGGYEQY
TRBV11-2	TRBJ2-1	AVGPGVRDNEQF
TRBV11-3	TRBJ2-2	ASRRQGENTGELF
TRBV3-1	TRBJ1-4	ASSPRTGNEKLF
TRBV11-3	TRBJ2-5	ASGGDRRQETQY
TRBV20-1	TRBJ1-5	SARGPDGQPQH
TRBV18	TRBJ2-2	ASSPPRDENTGELF
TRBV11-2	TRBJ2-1	ASSSIPRPEQF
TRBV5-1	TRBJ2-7	ASRRLAEEEYEQY
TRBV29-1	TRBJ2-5	SVEPWTPRSAETQY
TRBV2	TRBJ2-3	ASRRLAQSTDTQY
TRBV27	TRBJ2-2	ASSPEGQGESGELF
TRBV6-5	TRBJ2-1	ASSSWFSHNEQF
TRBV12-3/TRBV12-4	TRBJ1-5	ASSPTGGRPQH
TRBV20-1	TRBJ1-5	SARDGQGQPQH